This T cell receptor (beta chain) came from a study of cytomegalovirus exposure and HLA in healthy donors. Germline V lookup: CDR1 MGHRA, CDR2 YSYEKL. There are 17 residues in the CDR3. Trimming removed 1 base from V and 9 bases from J; junction bases left unmatched: 14. Researchers ran the PCR with 60 Vbeta and 13 Jbeta primers. Profiled with immunoSEQ multiplex PCR; TCRdb holds only in-frame clones, not every one. The sample includes tens of thousands of clones, around three quarters of them seen just once. The sequenced material came from PBMCs. This chain uses TRBV4-1 with TRBJ2-1; 8 bases are shared with TRBD2. The clonotype comes from a young man in good health and CMV-seronegative. CDR3 protein: CASSQGRLALGRGEQFF. CDR3 nucleotide sequence: TGCGCCAGCAGCCAAGGTCGACTAGCGCTGGGTAGGGGTGAGCAGTTCTTC.